This T cell receptor beta chain originates from a study of OX40 agonist ivuxolimab in advanced cancers. About the research overall: The diagnoses of dose-escalation patients were hepatocellular carcinoma, melanoma, renal cell or head and neck cancer. Prior anti-PD-1, anti-PD-L1 or anti-CTLA-4 therapy was allowed; 30% to 40% had some.

This CDR3 contains 11 residues. Germline lookup yields CDR1 SGHTA and CDR2 FQGNSA. The V end was cut by 5 bases, the J end by 12 bases, with 11 bases between. Data came from immunoSEQ multiplex PCR; TCRdb stores just in-frame clones and leaves some out. The sample holds about 100,000 clones; approximately 90% are singletons and the top ten take approximately 0.58%. This clonotype was sampled from an adult with an advanced solid tumor such as melanoma, head and neck, liver or kidney cancer. The chain recombines TRBV7-2 with TRBJ2-1; D remains unclear. This specimen was CD4+ or CD8+ T cells sorted from blood, taken in a trial of the OX40 agonist ivuxolimab. The CDR3, as DNA: TGTGCCAGCAGCCCTGTACGGATGCAGTTCTTC. Its protein is CASSPVRMQFF.